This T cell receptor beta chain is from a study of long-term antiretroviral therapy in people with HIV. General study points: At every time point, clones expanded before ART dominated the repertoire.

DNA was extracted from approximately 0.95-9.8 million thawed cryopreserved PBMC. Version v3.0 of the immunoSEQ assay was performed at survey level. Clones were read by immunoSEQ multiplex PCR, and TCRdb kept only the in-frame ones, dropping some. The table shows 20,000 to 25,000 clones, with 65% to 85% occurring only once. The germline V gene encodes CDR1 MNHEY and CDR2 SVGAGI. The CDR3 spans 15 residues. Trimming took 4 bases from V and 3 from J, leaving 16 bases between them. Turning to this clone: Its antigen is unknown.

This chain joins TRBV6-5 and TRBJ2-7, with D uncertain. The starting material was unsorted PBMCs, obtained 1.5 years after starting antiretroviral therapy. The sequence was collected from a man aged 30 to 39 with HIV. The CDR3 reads CASSLNPLVGYEQYF. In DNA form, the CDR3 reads TGTGCCAGCAGTTTAAACCCTCTCGTTGGCTACGAGCAGTACTTC.